The 24 T cell receptor beta chains reported below all come from one sample, sequenced in a study of Ad26.COV2.S vaccination and SARS-CoV-2 variants. Sample treatment: about 20 received Ad26.COV2.S at low or high dose, single or two shots; about 5 received placebo; per-sample allocation not given. All samples were drawn on day 63, counting from the first vaccine or placebo injection. The method was immunoSEQ multiplex PCR; TCRdb's version includes in-frame clones alone and lacks a portion of them. The sample records roughly 400,000 clones, roughly 87% being singletons. The sequences come from peripheral blood, collected in a trial of Ad26.COV2.S vaccine versus placebo. All receptors come from a person between 18 and 60 years old who received the Ad26.COV2.S COVID-19 vaccine or a placebo.

The chain employs TRBV13 and TRBJ2-5; D uncertain. The CDR3 has 14 residues. Deletions cut 1 base from V and 1 base from J, with 7 bases between. Germline CDR1 is PRHDT and CDR2 is FYEKMQ (reference sequence). CDR3 in amino acids: CASSLAASQETQYF. CDR3 DNA: TGTGCCAGCAGCTTAGCTGCGTCCCAAGAGACCCAGTACTTC.

This sequence joins TRBV19 and TRBJ1-2; 10 nucleotides align to TRBD1. This CDR3 region has 17 residues. Germline CDR1 reads LNHDA; CDR2 reads SQIVND (reference sequence). Germline trimming cut 6 bases from V and 3 bases from J; bases unmatched to any gene: 13. As DNA, the CDR3 is TGTGCCAGTAGCCACCACGCGACAGGGGGCCGTGACTATGGCTACACCTTC. Its protein product is CASSHHATGGRDYGYTF.

J is TRBJ2-3 and V is TRBV11-2, with 9 bases fitting TRBD2. The CDR3 is made up of 16 amino acids. Germline V gene lookup returns CDR1 SGHAT and CDR2 FQNNGV. V lost 2 bases, J lost 5 bases, and 8 bases stayed unmatched. DNA for the CDR3: TGTGCCAGCAGCTTACGGCTAGCGGGAATGGTAGATACGCAGTATTTT. This gives the protein CASSLRLAGMVDTQYF.

The V and J genes are TRBV27 and TRBJ1-5; no firm D call. V was shortened by 2 bases and J by 5 bases, with 10 bases between the two germline ends. This CDR3 is 14 amino acids long. Germline V CDR1 and CDR2: MNHEY, SMNVEV (reference sequence). The CDR3 DNA sequence: TGTGCCAGCAGTTTAAAGTCTATGGATCAGCCCCAGCATTTT. As protein: CASSLKSMDQPQHF.

The chain couples TRBV5-6 to TRBJ1-4; unclear D gene. The V end was cut by 7 bases, the J end by 0 bases, with 16 bases between. The germline V gene encodes CDR1 SGHDT and CDR2 YYEEEE. The CDR3 extends over 16 amino acids. The DNA for the CDR3 is TGTGCCAGCTCCTCATTGGGCGAGGCAACTAATGAAAAACTGTTTTTT. It is translated as CASSSLGEATNEKLFF.

The chain employs TRBV11-3 and TRBJ2-2; D is undetermined. The V and J ends lost 6 bases and 1 base respectively, with 9 bases between them. The CDR3 sequence is 14 residues long. Germline CDR1 SGHNT, CDR2 YENEEA. CDR3: CASRESLNTGELFF. DNA of the CDR3: TGTGCCAGCAGGGAAAGCCTGAACACCGGGGAGCTGTTTTTT.

As to this clone: The sample carries other DNA sequences with the same CDR3. The J gene is TRBJ1-5, the V gene TRBV7-9, with D unresolved. The CDR3 spans 12 residues. CDR1 is SEHNR and CDR2 is FQNEAQ in the germline V gene (reference sequence). V lost 3 bases to trimming and J lost 5 bases, with 5 bases between them. The CDR3 DNA follows: TGTGCCAGCAGCTTGGATGATCAGCCCCAGCATTTT. Translated, it gives CASSLDDQPQHF.

V usage is TRBV6-2 or TRBV6-3 and J usage is TRBJ2-4; TRBD1 or TRBD2 may be the D gene (5 bases each). V was clipped by 2 bases and J by 4 bases, with 24 bases between them. The germline gives CDR1 MNHEY, CDR2 SVGEGT. The CDR3 extends over 19 amino acids. CDR3 in amino acids: CASSYRGPSEGYLKNIQYF. In DNA, the CDR3 is TGTGCCAGCAGTTACCGGGGCCCGAGTGAGGGTTATCTTAAAAACATTCAGTACTTC.

This clone is a singleton in its sample. The CDR3 loop reads CSVEKDRTGELFF. CDR3 DNA sequence: TGCAGCGTTGAGAAGGACAGGACCGGGGAGCTGTTTTTT. The gene calls are TRBV29-1 and TRBJ2-2, with 7 bases aligning to TRBD1. The CDR3 contains 13 residues. Losses at the gene ends were 3 bases for V and 5 bases for J; bases not matched to a gene: 3. Germline V gene lookup returns CDR1 SQVTM and CDR2 ANQGSEA.

This chain links TRBV7-2 with TRBJ1-1, with D hard to call. The CDR3 length is 15 residues. V lost 5 bases and J lost 4, with 17 bases in between. Per germline, CDR1 SGHTA and CDR2 FQGNSA. The CDR3 DNA sequence: TGTGCCAGCAGCCCCGAGGTACAGCGGGGCACTGAAGCTTTCTTT. It codes for CASSPEVQRGTEAFF. Supplemented by reference TRBV7-2 and TRBJ1-1, the full variable domain reads GAGVSQSPSNKVTEKGKDVELRCDPISGHTALYWYRQSLGQGLEFLIYFQGNSAPDKSGLPSDRFSAERTGGSVSTLTIQRTQQEDSAVYLCASSPEVQRGTEAFFGQGTRLTVV.

The rearrangement joins TRBV4-3 to TRBJ2-1; 10 nucleotides align to TRBD2. This CDR3 spans 17 amino acids. V lost 1 base and J lost 2; bases outside the gene matches: 5. The germline V gene encodes CDR1 LGHNA and CDR2 YSLEER. DNA for the CDR3: TGCGCCAGCAGCCAAGGACTAGCGGGTTCCCCCTACAATGAGCAGTTCTTC. Translation: CASSQGLAGSPYNEQFF.

The genes are TRBV5-4 and TRBJ2-3, with 9 bases lining up with TRBD1. With 5 bases clipped from V and 3 bases from J, the junction kept 4 bases outside the gene matches. Germline CDR1 SGHNT, CDR2 YYREEE (reference sequence). The CDR3 sequence is 14 residues long. The CDR3, as DNA: TGTGCCAGCAGACCAGACAGGGGGACAGATACGCAGTATTTT. It codes for CASRPDRGTDTQYF.

The CDR3 here is CASSLRGLADYEQYF. The CDR3 nucleotides are TGTGCCAGCAGCCTCCGGGGGTTAGCCGACTACGAGCAGTACTTC. The chain joins TRBV27 to TRBJ2-7, with D possibly matching TRBD2 (6 bases). Germline CDR1 reads MNHEY; CDR2 reads SMNVEV (reference sequence). V lost 6 bases and J lost 3, with 18 bases in between. There are 15 residues in the CDR3.

The chain carries TRBV28 and TRBJ2-7, with unresolved D. V was cut by 4 bases and J by 5 bases, with 9 bases left in between. The CDR3 is 12 amino acids. Germline loops: CDR1 MDHEN, CDR2 SYDVKM. As DNA, the CDR3 is TGTGCCAGCAGTTCCTCTGTTCACGAGCAGTACTTC. This codes for CASSSSVHEQYF. Using reference TRBV28 and TRBJ2-7 for the parts outside the CDR3, the full variable domain is DVKVTQSSRYLVKRTGEKVFLECVQDMDHENMFWYRQDPGLGLRLIYFSYDVKMKEKGDIPEGYSVSREKKERFSLILESASTNQTSMYLCASSSSVHEQYFGPGTRLTVT.

This sequence joins TRBV9 and TRBJ2-1; 9 nucleotides line up with TRBD2. The CDR3 has 17 residues. Germline CDR1 is SGDLS and CDR2 is YYNGEE. The trim removed 3 bases at V and 0 bases at J, leaving 7 bases unmatched. This chain's CDR3 is CASSGRLAGFSYNEQFF. The CDR3 region has the DNA TGTGCCAGCAGCGGTCGCCTAGCGGGATTCTCCTACAATGAGCAGTTCTTC.

CDR3 sequence (DNA): TGTGCCTGGAGTGTAAGGCGACAGGGGGACGTCTTTCGACACTTGAACACTGAAGCTTTCTTT. It translates to CAWSVRRQGDVFRHLNTEAFF. The chain is built from TRBV30 and TRBJ1-1; 9 nucleotides line up with TRBD1. The CDR3 contains 21 residues. CDR1 GTSNPN and CDR2 SVGIG come from the germline V gene (reference sequence). Unmatched junction bases numbered 20, after V lost 0 bases and J lost 0 bases.

The chain has TRBV5-1 and TRBJ2-3; D may be TRBD2 (5 bases). V was shortened by 3 bases and J by 1 base, with 12 bases between the two germline ends. CDR1 and CDR2 (germline): SGHRS, YFSETQ. This CDR3 region has 15 residues. The CDR3 DNA reads TGCGCCAGCAGCTCGACCTCACTAGGCACAGATACGCAGTATTTT. This codes for CASSSTSLGTDTQYF.

This clone has only one observation. This rearrangement joins TRBV25-1 to TRBJ2-1, with a tentative D call TRBD1 (5 bases). The V and J ends lost 8 bases and 2 bases respectively, with 10 bases between them. Per the germline V gene, CDR1 is MGHDK and CDR2 is SYGVNS. The CDR3 has 13 residues. CDR3 in DNA: TGTGCCAGCGGGGCGCTCCCCTACAATGAGCAGTTCTTC. Its protein is CASGALPYNEQFF.

The J gene is TRBJ2-3, the V gene TRBV24-1; the D gene is possibly TRBD2 (5 bases). The germline V gene has CDR1 KGHDR and CDR2 SFDVKD. The V and J ends lost 10 bases and 0 bases respectively, with 10 bases between them. There are 13 residues in the CDR3. Here the CDR3 reads CATKAASTDTQYF. The CDR3 DNA sequence: TGTGCCACTAAAGCGGCTAGCACAGATACGCAGTATTTT.

The V and J genes are TRBV4-1 and TRBJ2-7; TRBD1 matches 9 bases. The length of the CDR3 is 17 residues. Germline V CDR1 and CDR2: MGHRA, YSYEKL. V lost 4 bases, J lost 2 bases, and 12 bases stayed unmatched. The CDR3 DNA is TGCGCCAGCAGCCGAGGAACGCCGGGACAGGGTACCTACGAGCAGTACTTC. This translates into CASSRGTPGQGTYEQYF.

This clone turned up a few times. At one of its ends the junction is not consistent with the germline gene, which may arise from a read error. The chain has TRBV3-1 (or the pseudogene TRBV3-2) and TRBJ2-1; 7 positions match TRBD2. Germline loops: CDR1 LGHDT, CDR2 YNNKEL (reference sequence). This CDR3 contains 15 residues. The CDR3 DNA reads as TGTGCCAGCAGCCAGCCCTCGACTAGCTACAGTGAGCAGTTCTTC. It is translated as CASSQPSTSYSEQFF.

The chain couples TRBV6-1 to TRBJ2-7; D might be TRBD2 (6 bases). Per germline, CDR1 MNHNS and CDR2 SASEGT. V was shortened by 2 bases and J by 2 bases, with 19 bases between the two germline ends. The CDR3 totals 17 residues. As DNA, the CDR3 is TGTGCCAGCAGTGAACGTACTGGTACCGAGCGGGCCTACGAGCAGTACTTC. Translating it yields CASSERTGTERAYEQYF.

The table lists this clone with a few counts. This chain uses TRBV5-1 with TRBJ2-7; tentative D call: TRBD2 (5 bases). The CDR3 consists of 14 residues. Germline V gene sequence: CDR1 SGHRS, CDR2 YFSETQ. V lost 4 bases and J 0 bases, leaving 11 bases between the germline ends. CDR3 region: CASSPRRDSYEQYF. The CDR3 bases are TGCGCCAGCAGCCCACGACGGGACTCCTACGAGCAGTACTTC.

J is TRBJ2-5 and V is TRBV27; 7 bases match TRBD1. The germline CDR1 and CDR2 sequences are MNHEY and SMNVEV (reference sequence). Losses at the gene ends were 2 bases for V and 4 bases for J; bases not matched to a gene: 7. The CDR3 runs 15 residues. The CDR3 DNA sequence: TGTGCCAGCAGTTTAGGCCAGGGGGTAGGAGAGACCCAGTACTTC. Translated: CASSLGQGVGETQYF.